This T cell receptor beta chain comes out of a study of cytomegalovirus exposure and HLA in healthy donors. Study-level findings and limits: Donors belonging to an Asian-associated ancestry cluster reportedly showed fewer N-insertions in productive TCRs than the roughly 670-donor mean, according to what a later analysis found. TCR beta sequences reportedly predicted the HLA-A and HLA-B alleles of most subjects accurately. Several of the most significant clusters were apparently associated with common viral pathogens in a later analysis. Accounts indicate the classifier identified cytomegalovirus status with strong specificity and sensitivity.

Amplification used 60 Vbeta primers and 13 Jbeta primers. The table came from immunoSEQ multiplex PCR; TCRdb's copy has only in-frame clones and leaves some out. The table shows 120,000 or so clones, with around three quarters occurring only once. The CDR3 loop spans 17 amino acids. J was trimmed by 1 base and V by 0 bases; bases with no gene match: 5. Germline CDR1 and CDR2: SGHRS and YFSETQ. Details on this clone: Its antigen is unknown.

Input material: PBMCs. This clonotype was obtained from a woman aged 40 to 55 in good health and CMV-seronegative. The V call is TRBV5-1, the J call TRBJ2-3; the match to TRBD2 covers 10 bases. CDR3 sequence reads: CASSLATAGGGTDTQYF. The DNA of the CDR3 is TGCGCCAGCAGCTTGGCCACAGCGGGAGGGGGCACAGATACGCAGTATTTT.